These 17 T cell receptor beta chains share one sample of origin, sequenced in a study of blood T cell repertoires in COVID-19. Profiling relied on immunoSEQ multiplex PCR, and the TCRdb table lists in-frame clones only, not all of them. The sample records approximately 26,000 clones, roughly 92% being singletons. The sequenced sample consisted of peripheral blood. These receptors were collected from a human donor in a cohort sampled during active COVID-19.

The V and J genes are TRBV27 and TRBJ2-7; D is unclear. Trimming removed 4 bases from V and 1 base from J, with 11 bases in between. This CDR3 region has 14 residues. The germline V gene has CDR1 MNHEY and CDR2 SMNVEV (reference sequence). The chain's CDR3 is CASSSSRSSYEQYF. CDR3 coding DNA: TGTGCCAGCAGTTCCTCTAGAAGTTCCTACGAGCAGTACTTC.

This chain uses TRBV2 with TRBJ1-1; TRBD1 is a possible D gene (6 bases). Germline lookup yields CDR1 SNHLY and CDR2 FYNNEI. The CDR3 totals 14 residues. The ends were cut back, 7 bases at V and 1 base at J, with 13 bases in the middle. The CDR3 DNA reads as TGTGCCAGCATTAGACAGGCGACGAACACTGAAGCTTTCTTT. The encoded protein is CASIRQATNTEAFF.

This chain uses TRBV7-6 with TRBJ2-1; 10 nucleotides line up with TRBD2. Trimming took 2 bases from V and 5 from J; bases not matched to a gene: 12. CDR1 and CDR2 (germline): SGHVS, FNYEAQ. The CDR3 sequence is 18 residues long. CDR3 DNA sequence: TGTGCCAGCAGCTTAATGGAAATGGGGACTAGCGACCACAATGAGCAGTTCTTC. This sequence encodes CASSLMEMGTSDHNEQFF.

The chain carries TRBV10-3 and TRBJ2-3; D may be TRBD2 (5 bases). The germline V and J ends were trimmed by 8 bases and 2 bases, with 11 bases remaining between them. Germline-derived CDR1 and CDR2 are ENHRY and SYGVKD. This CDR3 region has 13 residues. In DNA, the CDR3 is TGTGCCATCCCCCTGCGGGCCACAGATACGCAGTATTTT. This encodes CAIPLRATDTQYF.

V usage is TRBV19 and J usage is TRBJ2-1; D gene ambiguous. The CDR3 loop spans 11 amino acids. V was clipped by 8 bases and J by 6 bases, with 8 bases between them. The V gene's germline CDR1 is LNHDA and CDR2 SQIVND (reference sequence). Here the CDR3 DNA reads TGTGCCAGTTCCAAGCTCAATGAGCAGTTCTTC. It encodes CASSKLNEQFF.

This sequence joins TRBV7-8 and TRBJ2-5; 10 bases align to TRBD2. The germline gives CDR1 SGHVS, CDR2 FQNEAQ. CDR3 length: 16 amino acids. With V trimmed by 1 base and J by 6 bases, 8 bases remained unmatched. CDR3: CASSLGPAGGFKTQYF. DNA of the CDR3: TGTGCCAGCAGCTTAGGACCAGCGGGAGGGTTCAAGACCCAGTACTTC.

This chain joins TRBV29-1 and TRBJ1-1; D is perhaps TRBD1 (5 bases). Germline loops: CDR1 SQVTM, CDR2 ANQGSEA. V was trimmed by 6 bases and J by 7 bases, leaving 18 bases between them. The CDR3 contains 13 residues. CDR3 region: CSVGPRLYSEAFF. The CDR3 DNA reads TGCAGCGTGGGGCCGAGGTTGTACAGTGAAGCTTTCTTT.

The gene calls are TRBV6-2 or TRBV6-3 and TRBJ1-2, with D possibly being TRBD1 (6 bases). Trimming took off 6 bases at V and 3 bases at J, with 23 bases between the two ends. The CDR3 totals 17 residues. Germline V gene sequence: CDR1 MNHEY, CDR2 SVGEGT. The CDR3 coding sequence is TGTGCCAGCAGCTGGCTCGGGACACCCGGAGAGTACTATGGCTACACCTTC. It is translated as CASSWLGTPGEYYGYTF.

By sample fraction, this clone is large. CDR3 region: CASSLALLSGELFF. In nucleotides, the CDR3 is TGTGCCAGCAGCTTAGCGTTATTATCCGGGGAGCTGTTTTTT. V gene TRBV7-9 combines with J gene TRBJ2-2, with no clear D. With 0 bases removed from V and 6 bases from J, the gap between germline ends came to 8 bases. Germline V gene sequence: CDR1 SEHNR, CDR2 FQNEAQ (reference sequence). The CDR3 has 14 residues.

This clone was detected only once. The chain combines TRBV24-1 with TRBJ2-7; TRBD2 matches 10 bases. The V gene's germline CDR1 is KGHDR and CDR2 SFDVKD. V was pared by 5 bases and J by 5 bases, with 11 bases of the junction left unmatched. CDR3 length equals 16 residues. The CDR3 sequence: CATSGSSGSLSHEQYF. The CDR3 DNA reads TGTGCCACCAGTGGGTCTAGCGGGAGCCTATCCCACGAGCAGTACTTC.

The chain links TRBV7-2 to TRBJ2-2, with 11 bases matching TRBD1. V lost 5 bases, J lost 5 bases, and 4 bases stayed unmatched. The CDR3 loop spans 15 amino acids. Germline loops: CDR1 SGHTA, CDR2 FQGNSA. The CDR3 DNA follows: TGTGCCAGCAGCCATGGGGACAGGGGGACCGGGGAGCTGTTTTTT. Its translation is CASSHGDRGTGELFF.

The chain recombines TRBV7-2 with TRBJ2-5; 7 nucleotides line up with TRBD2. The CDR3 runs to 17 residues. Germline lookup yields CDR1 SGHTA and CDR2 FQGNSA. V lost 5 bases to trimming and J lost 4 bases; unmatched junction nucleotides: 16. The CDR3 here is CASSTSGWGGTRETQYF. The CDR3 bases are TGTGCCAGCAGCACCTCGGGGTGGGGGGGGACCCGAGAGACCCAGTACTTC.

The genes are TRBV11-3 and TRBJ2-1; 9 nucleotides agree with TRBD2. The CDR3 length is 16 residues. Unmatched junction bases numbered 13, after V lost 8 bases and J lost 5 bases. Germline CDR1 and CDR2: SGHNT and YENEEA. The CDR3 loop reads CASSHRLAETNNEQFF. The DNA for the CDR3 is TGTGCCAGCTCTCACCGACTAGCGGAGACTAACAATGAGCAGTTCTTC.

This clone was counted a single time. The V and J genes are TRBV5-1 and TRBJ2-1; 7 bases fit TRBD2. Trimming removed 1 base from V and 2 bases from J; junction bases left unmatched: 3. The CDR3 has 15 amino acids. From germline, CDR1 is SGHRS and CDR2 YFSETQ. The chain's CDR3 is CASSLLRGTYNEQFF. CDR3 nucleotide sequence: TGCGCCAGCAGCTTGTTGCGGGGGACCTACAATGAGCAGTTCTTC.

The CDR3 sequence: CATGYGANTGELFF. The CDR3 DNA sequence: TGTGCCACCGGGTACGGGGCGAACACCGGGGAGCTGTTTTTT. J is TRBJ2-2 and V is TRBV24-1, with D possibly TRBD2 on 5 matching bases. Between the trimmed V and J ends, which lost 9 bases and 0 bases, there was a span of 10 bases. The germline V gene has CDR1 KGHDR and CDR2 SFDVKD. The length of the CDR3 is 14 residues.

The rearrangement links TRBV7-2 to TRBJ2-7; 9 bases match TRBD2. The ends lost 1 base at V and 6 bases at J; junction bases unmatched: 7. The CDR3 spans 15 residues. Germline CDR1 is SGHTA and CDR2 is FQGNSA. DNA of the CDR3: TGTGCCAGCAGCTTAGGGGGAGCGGGGGGAAGCGAGCAGTACTTC. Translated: CASSLGGAGGSEQYF. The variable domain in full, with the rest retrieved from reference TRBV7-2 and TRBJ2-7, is GAGVSQSPSNKVTEKGKDVELRCDPISGHTALYWYRQSLGQGLEFLIYFQGNSAPDKSGLPSDRFSAERTGGSVSTLTIQRTQQEDSAVYLCASSLGGAGGSEQYFGPGTRLTVT.

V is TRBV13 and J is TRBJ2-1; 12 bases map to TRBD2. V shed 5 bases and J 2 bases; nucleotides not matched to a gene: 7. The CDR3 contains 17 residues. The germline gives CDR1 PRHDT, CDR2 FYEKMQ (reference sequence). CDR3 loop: CASSTRTSGETYNEQFF. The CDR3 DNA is TGTGCCAGCAGCACCCGGACTAGCGGGGAAACCTACAATGAGCAGTTCTTC.